This T cell receptor (beta chain) derives from a study of cytomegalovirus exposure and HLA in healthy donors (dated by TCRdb to the late 2010s). Regarding the research as a whole: According to an earlier analysis of several hundred of the donors, some 170 million T cells yielded 117 million unique TCR beta sequences and about 300 Gb of sequence data. The later analysis used no new phenotypic data to find candidate immune exposures, relying instead on TCR beta sequences and their occurrence across donors. The number of donors typed differed by locus, with about 629-630 for A, B, C, DRB1 and DQB1, more than 500 for DQA1, over 600 for DPA1, and approximately 470 for DPB1. Of the roughly 400 genotyped donors, 70% to 90% were placed in the genetic ancestry cluster associated with self-reported Caucasian donors. Class I and class II HLA loci were covered by the typing at four-digit resolution. Among about 360 genotyped donors of the cohort, an average of around 240,000 unique TCR beta nucleotide sequences were sequenced per donor, roughly a sixth of them non-productive. To decide whether each TCR beta V gene segment behaved as functional or pseudogenic, an earlier analysis of 587 of the donors relied on high-throughput TCR beta sequencing. Every discovery cohort repertoire had been produced on one sequencing platform. The aim of the study was to test whether cataloging public T cell receptors could identify signatures of past pathogen exposure. A later analysis re-examined previously published TCR beta repertoires from several hundred donors and added high-resolution HLA genotyping to investigate patterns of TCR occurrence. A few DR-DQ haplotypes were treated as single units for association and clustering because of strong linkage in the cohort. To predict cytomegalovirus infection status, the study combined high-throughput TCR immunosequencing, statistical association of individual TCRs with disease status, and machine learning. A later genetic analysis took genome-wide SNP genotypes for about three fifths of the roughly 670 donors and used that subset as a discovery cohort. Donor age, sex, ethnicity and CMV serostatus were compiled alongside the repertoire data. In addition to the first cohort of 666 subjects, a separate validation cohort of 130 or so different subjects was used. The study profiled the T cell repertoires of hundreds of subjects by immunosequencing and related them to cytomegalovirus serostatus. An early release covering 550 to 700 HLA-typed donors comprised around 300 gigabases of sequencing data and around 85 million unique TCR sequences.

The cohort consisted of approximately 670 healthy bone marrow donors. At the time of sampling, every cohort member was nominally healthy, though immune exposures that went unrecorded were likely present. The donor tested CMV seronegative and was one of the 352 seronegative cohort members. A peripheral blood sample was provided by each donor, and peripheral blood mononuclear cells were used for TCR beta sequencing. Genomic DNA was extracted from the blood cell samples with the Qiagen DNeasy Blood Extraction Kit. In the case of this clone: Its antigen target is currently unknown. The sample holds no much larger clone one base away, and base qualities are not on file.

The library was obtained by the immunoSEQ multiplex PCR assay. For the multiplex PCR, a mixture combining 60 forward primers for TCR Vbeta segments and 13 reverse primers for TCR Jbeta segments was used. The CDR3 region of rearranged TCR beta genes was amplified from genomic DNA by a multiplex PCR assay. The Illumina HiSeq System was used to sequence the amplified TCR beta libraries as 87-base-pair reads. The study's own analysis went as follows. A later analysis tallied around 82 million unique TCR beta chains across the 550 to 850 repertoires, and approximately 12 million of those chains were shared by two or more donors. To remove PCR and sequencing errors, raw reads were error-corrected and collapsed into unique sequences using a nearest-neighbor algorithm that merged closely related sequences. To assign V, D and J gene segments, CDR3 sequences were aligned to IMGT reference sequences. Each retained sequence needed at least a six-nucleotide match to both a V gene segment and a J gene segment. A rearrangement was called productive if the CDR3 had no stop codons and remained in frame with V and J, and every other rearrangement was called non-productive. Following IMGT convention, CDR3 was defined as the stretch from the second conserved V-encoded cysteine up to the conserved J-encoded phenylalanine. The earlier analysis of approximately 500 of the donors excluded sequences that lacked an unambiguous match to a single V gene segment. In an earlier analysis of 587 of the donors, a V segment was called functional when productive rearrangements were above 56.7%, and segregating when the standard deviation between donors exceeded 5%. To diagnose cytomegalovirus status from the catalog of TCR beta chain sequences, a statistical classification framework was built. V and J gene assignment, in a later analysis, came from comparing TCR nucleotide sequences with IMGT/GENE-DB human TR gene sequences. Using the TCRdist pipeline, a later analysis assigned CDR3 sequences along with most-parsimonious VDJ recombination scenarios. A later analysis defined each TCR beta chain by its CDR3 amino acid sequence plus V-gene family, and excluded reads lacking a unique V-gene family. A later analysis removed 550 to 700 highly shared, low-generation-probability nucleotide sequences to deal with suspected cross-contamination and a sequencing artifact. For each public chain, a later analysis derived a clonal expansion index from normalized ranks of inferred template counts within each repertoire. In a later analysis, generation probabilities were computed using a VDJ recombination model fitted to out-of-frame rearrangements, and the results were checked against IGoR. A later analysis scored TCR-TCR, TCR-HLA and TCR-CMV co-occurrence with hypergeometric tests, applying a repertoire-size bias correction to TCR pairs. To estimate false discovery rates, a later analysis permuted the HLA or CMV assignments 20 times. In a later analysis, co-occurring TCRs were grouped with DBSCAN, and TCRdist sequence similarity was added when clustering was performed within HLA-allele-positive subsets. Repertoires with fewer than 30,000 or more than 120,000 public chains, plus five repertoires with anomalous nucleotide sharing, were excluded from co-occurrence clustering. TCRdb took over this immuneACCESS table, retaining in-frame rearrangements with V and J assigned. Such tables are incomplete; in checked studies, under half of the missing clones stem from an unresolved V gene, and the remainder is unexplained. Clonal size and the V and J genes are those of that table, whereas D and trimming came from the DNA. This sample is represented by 20,000 to 25,000 clones; around 73% of them were singletons. Around 7% of the sample rests with the top ten.

Summary of the overall study and its limitations: For the cohort, immune exposure information was limited to CMV serostatus. A further reported finding was that TCR beta sequences accurately predicted the HLA-A and HLA-B alleles for most subjects in the first cohort. Because counts were too low, about 17 rarely observed V segments, including chromosome 9 orphons, were excluded from the earlier analysis of around 640 of the donors. According to a later analysis, most CMV-associated TCR beta chains appeared to be HLA-restricted, and the HLA associations seemed to be driven largely by CMV exposure. According to a later analysis, TCR association rates differed among HLA loci, with DRB1 alleles showing the most associated TCRs and HLA-C alleles showing the fewest. In a later analysis, HLA-associated TCR beta chains were found to be more clonally expanded and to have lower generation probabilities than equally common non-associated chains. When HLA alleles, especially DR and DQ, strongly co-occurred, TCR associations were difficult to assign to individual alleles. In an earlier analysis of 587 of the donors, most TCR beta V segments appeared in productive rearrangements about 87% or about 30% of the time, broadly matching IMGT annotations. Correlated functional status among segregating V segments might reflect linkage disequilibrium, but an unknown experimental factor could not be ruled out. At a false discovery rate of 0.05, a later analysis linked fewer than 20,000 TCR beta sequences to specific HLA alleles. The authors suggested that the approach could potentially be extended to other disease states and immunological phenotypes. A later genetic analysis associated a missense DCLRE1C variant with V-gene and J-gene trimming of TCR beta chains, and an independent cohort replicated the association. Most TCR sequences were seen in very few donors, while some public TCRs were found in many individuals. In a later genetic analysis, fewer N-insertions in productive TCRs were reported among donors in an Asian-associated ancestry cluster than the roughly 700-donor mean. Because the 87-base-pair reads could not distinguish some IMGT-functional V segments, including TRBV6-2 and TRBV6-3, those segments were excluded. The study listed around 160 TCR beta chains as associated with cytomegalovirus. In both the original and validation cohorts, the classifier was reported to diagnose cytomegalovirus status with high specificity and sensitivity. A cluster of highly shared sequence variants was judged likely to represent a technical artifact of the sequencing pipeline. The cohort was sequenced for TCR beta chains only, and without alpha or paired-chain data the features that could be detected were limited. The presence/absence analyses assumed that sequencing depth was roughly uniform across donors, and that assumption may not be true. A later analysis reported that several top co-occurrence clusters appeared linked to parvovirus B19, influenza, CMV and Epstein-Barr virus. Because HLA typing was unavailable for some donors at each locus, only the typed subset was used in association tests. Three of the identified cytomegalovirus-associated TCR beta chains were confirmed in vitro to be specific for cytomegalovirus antigens.

CDR1 MNHNS and CDR2 SASEGT are derived from the germline V gene. The CDR3 holds 15 amino acids from the cysteine to the phenylalanine. Just CDR3 DNA is preserved here, 45 bases in frame from base 1. The V end gives up 7 bases and the J end 0 bases, leaving 8 bases in the junction not matched to a gene. The V and J segments used are TRBV6-1 and TRBJ2-7; 8 bases in between match TRBD2. The sequence was obtained from a man between 60 and 75 years old in good health and CMV-seronegative. The sequenced material came from PBMCs. The CDR3 corresponds to CASIGGGPYSYEQYF. The DNA sequence is as follows: TGTGCCAGCATCGGGGGGGGGCCGTACTCCTACGAGCAGTACTTC.